A selection of T cell receptor beta chains follows, all from one sample in a study of STAT5B mutations in CD4+ large granular lymphocyte leukemia. The data were produced by immunoSEQ multiplex PCR, yet TCRdb's version contains in-frame clones alone and is incomplete. This table has over 25,000 clones, around 85% appearing once. The sequenced sample was CD4+ T cells from blood buffy coats. The receptors stem from a human donor in good health. The CDR3 runs from the conserved cysteine through the conserved F or W. A D gene is named only where the DNA matches it firmly. Some rows have no size entry. The others give once, few or many, or a class for an expanded clone.

v_gene,j_gene,d_gene,abundance,CDR3nt,CDR3aa
TRBV7-9,TRBJ1-1,TRBD1,-,TGTGCCAGCAGCCTACATCCGGGACAGGGTTGGACTGAAGCTTTCTTT,CASSLHPGQGWTEAFF
TRBV29-1,TRBJ1-5,-,-,TGCAGCGTTGGATTGCGGGGTAATCAGCCCCAGCATTTT,CSVGLRGNQPQHF
TRBV5-1,TRBJ2-7,TRBD1,-,TGCGCCAGCAGCCCCTCCCGAAGGGGGCAAGGCGACGAGCAGTACTTC,CASSPSRRGQGDEQYF
TRBV27,TRBJ2-2,-,-,TGTGCCAGCAGTTTATCTCCCAACACCGGGGAGCTGTTTTTT,CASSLSPNTGELFF
TRBV27,TRBJ1-2,TRBD1,-,TGTGCCAGCAGTTCAATCGGGGACAGTCCAAGATGGTATGGCTACACCTTC,CASSSIGDSPRWYGYTF
TRBV7-9,TRBJ2-1,TRBD2,-,TGTGCCAGCAGCCCGGGGACTAGCGGGACGAATGAGCAGTTCTTC,CASSPGTSGTNEQFF
TRBV7-8,TRBJ1-2,-,-,TGTGCCAGCAGCTTAGGGGGAGGCTATGGCTACACCTTC,CASSLGGGYGYTF
TRBV5-4,TRBJ2-7,TRBD1,-,TGTGCCAGCAGCGCAGGACAGGGGAGGAACGAGCAGTACTTC,CASSAGQGRNEQYF
TRBV7-9,TRBJ1-2,-,-,TGTGCCAGCACCCCGGTCGAAGGCTACACCTTC,CASTPVEGYTF
TRBV4-1,TRBJ1-5,TRBD1,-,TGCGCCAGCAGCCCCCTCGGGACAGGGGGTCTGCCCCAGCATTTT,CASSPLGTGGLPQHF
TRBV15,TRBJ2-1,TRBD2,-,TGTGCCACCAGCAGGGGAGGGAGGGCGTACAATGAGCAGTTCTTC,CATSRGGRAYNEQFF
TRBV6-4,TRBJ2-4,-,-,TGTGCCAGGGAGGAGGGGATGACCAAAAACATTCAGTACTTC,CAREEGMTKNIQYF
TRBV5-5,TRBJ1-5,-,-,TGTGCCAGCAGCTCCTACTTCGACTCTACGGCCCAGCATTTT,CASSSYFDSTAQHF
TRBV10-3,TRBJ2-7,TRBD2,-,TGTGCCATCAGTTCGCGGGAGGCAAGTTACGAGCAGTACTTC,CAISSREASYEQYF
TRBV5-6,TRBJ1-1,TRBD1,-,TGTGCCAGCAGCCTCGGACAGGGGGCAGGTGTGGCTGAAGCTTTCTTT,CASSLGQGAGVAEAFF
TRBV5-1,TRBJ2-7,TRBD2,-,TGCGCCAGCAGCGCGCCTGGGACTAGCGGGAACCAGCAGTACTTC,CASSAPGTSGNQQYF
TRBV27,TRBJ2-3,TRBD1,-,TGTGCCAGCAGTTTATGGGTCGGGCAGGGGGGCACAGATACGCAGTATTTT,CASSLWVGQGGTDTQYF
TRBV6-5,TRBJ2-5,-,-,TGTGCCAGCAGTTACTCAGGTCTTGGGACCCAGTACTTC,CASSYSGLGTQYF
TRBV5-1,TRBJ1-2,-,-,TGCGCCAGCACGGAGGGGAACTATGGCTACACCTTC,CASTEGNYGYTF
TRBV9,TRBJ1-1,TRBD1,-,TGTGCCAGCAGTTACAGGGGGAGGAACACTGAAGCTTTCTTT,CASSYRGRNTEAFF
TRBV6-1,TRBJ1-2,-,-,TGTGCCAGCAACACGGACGGCTACACCTTC,CASNTDGYTF
TRBV19,TRBJ1-5,-,-,TGTGCCAGTAGTATGGGGGGACTGACAAATCAGCCCCAGCATTTT,CASSMGGLTNQPQHF
TRBV6-5,TRBJ2-7,-,-,TGTGCCAGCAGTTACACGTTCAGGGCCGAGCAGTACTTC,CASSYTFRAEQYF
TRBV19,TRBJ1-4,-,-,TGTGCCAGTAGGAACCTATACAGACTAGGTGAAAAACTGTTTTTT,CASRNLYRLGEKLFF
TRBV7-9,TRBJ2-2,-,-,TGTGCCAGCAGCCCCATGGCGGCGAACACCGGGGAGCTGTTTTTT,CASSPMAANTGELFF
TRBV7-2,TRBJ2-7,TRBD2,-,TGTGCCAGCAGCCCGGGACTAGCGGGAGAGCACGAGCAGTACTTC,CASSPGLAGEHEQYF
TRBV5-4,TRBJ1-4,-,-,TGTGCCAGCAGCATTGGGACATCAACTAATGAAAAACTGTTTTTT,CASSIGTSTNEKLFF
TRBV27,TRBJ2-7,-,-,TGTGCCAGCAGTTTACCGGACTCCTACGAGCAGTACTTC,CASSLPDSYEQYF
TRBV27,TRBJ2-3,-,-,TGTGCCAGCAAGGGGCCCGGGCGCACAGATACGCAGTATTTT,CASKGPGRTDTQYF
TRBV6-5,TRBJ2-7,-,-,TGTGCCAGCAGTTACACGAGAGGGGGGGTCGAGCAGTACTTC,CASSYTRGGVEQYF
TRBV14,TRBJ2-2,-,-,TGTGCCAGCAGCCAGTTACAGGAAACCGGGGAGCTGTTTTTT,CASSQLQETGELFF
TRBV5-4,TRBJ2-7,-,-,TGTGCCAGCAGCTTGGATGGGACCTACGAGCAGTACTTC,CASSLDGTYEQYF
TRBV27,TRBJ2-5,-,-,TGTGCCAGCAGTTTATCCCGGACAGTTTTCGAGACCCAGTACTTC,CASSLSRTVFETQYF
TRBV2,TRBJ2-2,TRBD1,-,TGTGCCAGCAGGGCTCGGACAGGGGGTAACGGGGAGCTGTTTTTT,CASRARTGGNGELFF
TRBV5-1,TRBJ2-7,TRBD2,once,TGCGCCAGCAGCTTGAGGACGGGACTAGCGGGAGAACTCGAGCAGTACTTC,CASSLRTGLAGELEQYF
TRBV4-3,TRBJ1-4,-,few,TGCGCCAGCAGCCAAGTAGTGGGAAAACTGTTTTTT,CASSQVVGKLFF
TRBV19,TRBJ1-2,-,few,TGTGCCAGTAGTACCTGGACCTCGATTTTTGGCTACACCTTC,CASSTWTSIFGYTF
TRBV7-2,TRBJ2-3,TRBD2,-,TGTGCCAGCAGCTTAACCCCACCCCGAGCGGGGGCCTCGTCTCCGACGCAGTATTTT,CASSLTPPRAGASSPTQYF
TRBV28,TRBJ1-5,TRBD1,-,TGTGCCAGCAGACAGGGGACAAGCACTATTGGAAGCTATCAGCCCCAGCATTTT,CASRQGTSTIGSYQPQHF
TRBV12-5,TRBJ2-1,TRBD2,-,TGTGCTAGTGGTTTGGGGCAGGGACTAGCGGACAATGAGCAGTTCTTC,CASGLGQGLADNEQFF
TRBV7-2,TRBJ2-1,-,-,TGTGCCAGCAGCCAGAGTATTGCCCTAAGTCTTGAGCAGTTCTTC,CASSQSIALSLEQFF
TRBV5-5,TRBJ2-2,-,few,TGTGCCAGCAGACCCTACAGGGTGAGAGGGGAGCTGTTTTTT,CASRPYRVRGELFF
TRBV5-1,TRBJ2-1,TRBD1,-,TGCGCCAGCAGCTGGGGGACAGCTTCCTCTGATGAGCAGTTCTTC,CASSWGTASSDEQFF
TRBV28,TRBJ1-1,-,-,TGTGCCAGCAGTCCCTTATTGTGGCACACTGAAGCTTTCTTT,CASSPLLWHTEAFF
TRBV2,TRBJ1-5,-,-,TGTGCCAGCAGGGGGTACAATCAGCCCCAGCATTTT,CASRGYNQPQHF
TRBV5-1,TRBJ1-1,TRBD1,-,TGCGCCAGCAGCTTGGCCTCGACAGGGGGCCGGATGAACACTGAAGCTTTCTTT,CASSLASTGGRMNTEAFF
TRBV19,TRBJ2-1,-,-,TGTGCCAGTGCCAGACAAACCCCCTACAATGAGCAGTTCTTC,CASARQTPYNEQFF
TRBV5-1,TRBJ1-4,-,-,TGCGCCAGCAGCTTCAAGGGCCTGGACGAAAAACTGTTTTTT,CASSFKGLDEKLFF
TRBV7-9,TRBJ2-1,-,-,TGTGCCAGCAGCTTAAGCTTACCTGTCTCCTACAATGAGCAGTTCTTC,CASSLSLPVSYNEQFF
TRBV6-5,TRBJ2-7,TRBD2,-,TGTGCCAGCAGGGGACTAGCGGGAGTTTCCTACGAGCAGTACTTC,CASRGLAGVSYEQYF
TRBV5-1,TRBJ2-1,-,-,TGCGCCAGCCGCCCGGGGGACAGCGCCCGGAATGAGCAGTTCTTC,CASRPGDSARNEQFF
TRBV30,TRBJ1-5,-,-,TGTGCCTGGAGTACGAGCAGGGTAGGGCAGCCCCAGCATTTT,CAWSTSRVGQPQHF
TRBV2,TRBJ1-1,-,-,TGTGCCAGCAGTCGAAGCTTGAACACTGAAGCTTTCTTT,CASSRSLNTEAFF
TRBV7-6,TRBJ2-6,-,-,TGTGCCAGCAGCCTCGGTTTGTCCCTCTCTGGGGCCAACGTCCTGACTTTC,CASSLGLSLSGANVLTF
TRBV10-1,TRBJ2-2,-,-,TGCGCCAGCAGTGAGGCTAGGGGCGGGGAGCTGTTTTTT,CASSEARGGELFF